This T cell receptor beta chain originates from a study of shared clonotypes between healthy human individuals. General study results and limits: The authors expected sequencing depth to affect clonotype sharing among donors.

Naive CD4+ cells were CD45RA-selected; the remaining cells were memory. The protocol was immunoSEQ multiplex PCR, while the TCRdb copy is restricted to in-frame clones and leaves out a portion. Of fewer than 2.5 million clones in the sample, approximately 93% were seen once. With regard to this clone: Antigen: not known. The same CDR3 arises from other DNA sequences in this sample as well.

Sequencing input: naive CD4+ T cells from PBMCs. Subset denoted: CD45RA+ positively selected. This receptor was obtained from a man in his late teens or twenties in good health. Some clones in this sample may be carry-over from other donors' samples.

The chain's CDR3 is CASSIVQGRYGYTF. The CDR3 DNA is TGTGCCAGTAGTATAGTGCAGGGGCGCTATGGCTACACCTTC. The chain uses TRBV19 and TRBJ1-2, with D possibly TRBD1 on 6 matching bases. From germline, CDR1 is LNHDA and CDR2 SQIVND (reference sequence). This CDR3 spans 14 amino acids. Trimming took 1 base from V and 4 from J, leaving 10 bases between them. The entire variable domain, with the rest obtained from reference TRBV19 and TRBJ1-2, is as follows: DGGITQSPKYLFRKEGQNVTLSCEQNLNHDAMYWYRQDPGQGLRLIYYSQIVNDFQKGDIAEGYSVSREKKESFPLTVTSAQKNPTAFYLCASSIVQGRYGYTFGSGTRLTVV.